Included here is one TCR beta chain sequence, with context. No cognate antigen has been identified for it. No much larger clonotype is one base removed from it; base qualities were not supplied. This record comes from a study of cytomegalovirus exposure and HLA in healthy donors (dated by TCRdb to 2015 to 2018). Background for the entire study: An earlier analysis of 587 of the donors reported about 260 Gb of sequence data and around 120 million unique TCR beta sequences obtained from about 179 million T cells. An early release that covered about 640 HLA-typed donors contained around 300 gigabases of sequencing data and tens of millions of unique TCR sequences. Of the 300 to 500 genotyped donors, 80% to 90% were placed in the genetic ancestry cluster associated with self-reported Caucasian donors. The study aimed to test whether cataloging public T cell receptors could reveal signatures of past pathogen exposure. Using immunosequencing, the study profiled T cell repertoires from around 680 subjects and related those repertoires to cytomegalovirus serostatus. A separate validation cohort of approximately 120 different subjects was used in addition to the 666-subject first cohort. To predict cytomegalovirus infection status, the study combined high-throughput TCR immunosequencing, statistical association of individual TCRs with disease status, and machine learning. To study patterns of TCR occurrence, a later analysis re-analyzed previously published TCR beta repertoires from just over 650 donors and added high-resolution HLA genotyping. In the later analysis, no new phenotypic data were used to find candidate immune exposures; instead, reliance was placed on TCR beta sequences and their occurrence across donors. To decide whether each TCR beta V gene segment behaved as functional or pseudogenic, an earlier analysis of 587 of the donors relied on high-throughput TCR beta sequencing. Alongside the repertoire data, information on donor age, sex, ethnicity and CMV serostatus was compiled. Genome-wide SNP genotypes for about 65% of the 666 donors were used in a later genetic analysis, which treated that subset as a discovery cohort. All discovery cohort repertoires had been generated on a single sequencing platform. HLA typing included class I and class II loci at four-digit resolution. Typing coverage differed by locus: A, B, C, DRB1 and DQB1 were typed in roughly 629-630 donors, DQA1 in approximately 520, DPA1 in around 610, and DPB1 in roughly 450. Four or five DR-DQ haplotypes were handled as single units for association and clustering because linkage in the cohort was strong. On average, about 240,000 unique TCR beta nucleotide sequences were sequenced per donor among more than 350 genotyped donors of the cohort, with roughly 20% of those sequences being non-productive. Study-wide conclusions, independent of this receptor: In a later analysis, HLA-associated TCR beta chains were found to be more clonally expanded and to have lower generation probabilities than equally common non-associated chains. According to a later analysis, parvovirus B19, influenza, CMV and Epstein-Barr virus appeared linked to several top co-occurrence clusters. Linkage disequilibrium might explain the correlated functional status among segregating V segments, but an unknown experimental factor could not be ruled out. Only TCR beta chains were sequenced in this cohort, and the absence of alpha or paired-chain data limited detectable features. A later analysis found that TCR association rates varied across HLA loci, with DRB1 alleles showing the most associated TCRs and HLA-C alleles the fewest. In the study, some 180 TCR beta chains were listed as associated with cytomegalovirus. Specific HLA alleles were associated with 15,000 to 20,000 TCR beta sequences at a false discovery rate of 0.05 in a later analysis. Assigning TCR associations to individual alleles was difficult when HLA alleles, especially DR and DQ, strongly co-occurred. According to a later genetic analysis, donors in an Asian-associated ancestry cluster had fewer N-insertions in productive TCRs than the roughly 700-donor mean. The classifier was reported to diagnose cytomegalovirus status with high specificity and sensitivity in both the original cohort and the validation cohort. A later genetic analysis associated a missense DCLRE1C variant with V-gene and J-gene trimming of TCR beta chains, and an independent cohort replicated the association. Because HLA typing was missing for some donors at each locus, association tests included only the typed subset. Sequencing depth was assumed to be roughly uniform across donors in the presence/absence analyses, though that assumption may not hold. A cluster of highly shared sequence variants was judged likely to be a technical artifact of the sequencing pipeline. Immune exposure information for the cohort was limited to CMV serostatus. Because the 87-base-pair reads could not distinguish some IMGT-functional V segments, including TRBV6-2 and TRBV6-3, those segments were excluded. The earlier analysis of almost 600 of the donors excluded roughly 16 rarely observed V segments, including chromosome 9 orphons, because counts were too low. Broadly in line with IMGT annotations, most TCR beta V segments showed up in productive rearrangements about 87% or about 30% of the time in an earlier analysis of 587 of the donors. A further reported finding was that TCR beta sequences accurately predicted the HLA-A and HLA-B alleles for most subjects in the first cohort. Across donors, most TCR sequences were observed very rarely, whereas some public TCRs were present in many individuals. Most CMV-associated TCR beta chains appeared to be HLA-restricted in a later analysis, and the HLA associations seemed to be driven largely by CMV exposure. The authors suggested that the approach could potentially be generalized to other disease states and immunological phenotypes. In vitro tests confirmed that a few of the cytomegalovirus-associated TCR beta chains recognize cytomegalovirus antigens.

In total, approximately 700 healthy bone marrow donors made up the cohort. At the time of sampling, every cohort member was nominally healthy, though immune exposures that went unrecorded were likely present. The donor was CMV seronegative and was included in the group of several hundred seronegative cohort members. A peripheral blood sample was provided by each donor, and peripheral blood mononuclear cells were used for TCR beta sequencing. The Qiagen DNeasy Blood Extraction Kit was used to extract genomic DNA from the blood cell samples. Libraries were prepared through the immunoSEQ multiplex PCR assay. A mixture of 60 forward primers for TCR Vbeta segments and 13 reverse primers for TCR Jbeta segments was used in the multiplex PCR. The CDR3 region of rearranged TCR beta genes was amplified from genomic DNA by a multiplex PCR assay. On the Illumina HiSeq System, the amplified TCR beta libraries were sequenced as 87-base-pair reads. Under the source paper's analysis protocol: Across the 600 to 700 repertoires, a later analysis counted tens of millions of unique TCR beta chains, 9.5 million to 13 million of which were shared by at least two donors. To remove PCR and sequencing errors, raw reads were error-corrected and collapsed into unique sequences using a nearest-neighbor algorithm that merged closely related sequences. To assign V, D and J gene segments, CDR3 sequences were aligned to IMGT reference sequences. Each retained sequence needed at least a six-nucleotide match to both a V gene segment and a J gene segment. A rearrangement was called productive if the CDR3 had no stop codons and remained in frame with V and J, and every other rearrangement was called non-productive. Following IMGT convention, CDR3 was defined as the stretch from the second conserved V-encoded cysteine to the conserved J-encoded phenylalanine. The earlier analysis of a few hundred of the donors excluded sequences that lacked an unambiguous match to a single V gene segment. In an earlier analysis of several hundred of the donors, V segments were called functional above 56.7% productive rearrangements and were called segregating when the between-donor standard deviation exceeded 5%. A statistical classification framework was built for diagnosing cytomegalovirus status from the catalog of TCR beta chain sequences. In a later analysis, TCR nucleotide sequences were compared against IMGT/GENE-DB human TR gene sequences so that V and J genes could be assigned. In a later analysis, CDR3 sequences and most-parsimonious VDJ recombination scenarios were assigned using the TCRdist pipeline. A later analysis defined each TCR beta chain by its CDR3 amino acid sequence plus V-gene family, and excluded reads lacking a unique V-gene family. To address suspected cross-contamination and a sequencing artifact, a later analysis removed roughly 580 highly shared, low-generation-probability nucleotide sequences. A later analysis calculated a clonal expansion index for each public chain from normalized within-repertoire ranks of inferred template counts. A later analysis computed generation probabilities with a VDJ recombination model fitted to out-of-frame rearrangements, and checked the results against IGoR. In a later analysis, TCR-TCR, TCR-HLA and TCR-CMV co-occurrence was scored with hypergeometric tests, and a repertoire-size bias correction was applied to TCR pairs. In a later analysis, false discovery rates were estimated by permuting HLA or CMV assignments 20 times. A later analysis grouped co-occurring TCRs with DBSCAN, adding TCRdist sequence similarity when clustering within HLA-allele-positive subsets. Co-occurrence clustering excluded repertoires with fewer than 30,000 or more than 120,000 public chains, plus five with anomalous nucleotide sharing. TCRdb mirrors the immuneACCESS table, restricted to in-frame sequences. Some clones are absent from its copies; in checked studies, under half trace to an unresolved V gene, and the reason for the others is unknown. The D gene and trimming were derived from the DNA, and the V and J assignments and clone size from that table. The sample data list roughly 120,000 clones, and approximately 83% of these were observed just once. The top ten clonotypes cover 1.5% to 2% of the sample.

Counted from cysteine to phenylalanine, this CDR3 has 15 amino acids. Only the CDR3 portion is preserved as DNA: 45 bases, with reading frame beginning at the first base. From a lookup of the germline V gene, CDR1 and CDR2 are MNHNS and SASEGT. V lost 6 bases and J lost 4 bases, and the count of bases not matched to a germline gene is 6. The sample comprised PBMCs. This receptor was taken from a man aged 35 to 55 in good health and CMV-seronegative. The chain is made from TRBV6-1 and TRBJ2-2, with 9 bases aligning to TRBD1. The CDR3 protein sequence reads: CASSQTGGLTGELFF. The DNA is as follows: TGTGCCAGCAGCCAAACAGGGGGCCTCACCGGGGAGCTGTTTTTT.